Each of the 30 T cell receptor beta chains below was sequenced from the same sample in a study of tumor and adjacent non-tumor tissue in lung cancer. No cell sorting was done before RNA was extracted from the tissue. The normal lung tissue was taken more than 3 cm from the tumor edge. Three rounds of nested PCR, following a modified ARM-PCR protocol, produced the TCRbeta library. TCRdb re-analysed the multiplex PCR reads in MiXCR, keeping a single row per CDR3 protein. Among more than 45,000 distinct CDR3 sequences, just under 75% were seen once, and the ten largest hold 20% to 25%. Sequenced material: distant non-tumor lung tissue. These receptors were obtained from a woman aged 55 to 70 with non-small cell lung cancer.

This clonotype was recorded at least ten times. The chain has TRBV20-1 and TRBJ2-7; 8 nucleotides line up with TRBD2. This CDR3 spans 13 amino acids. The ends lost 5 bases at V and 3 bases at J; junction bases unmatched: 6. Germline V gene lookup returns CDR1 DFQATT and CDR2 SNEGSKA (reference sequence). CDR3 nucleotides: TGCAGTGCTGGAGGGACTAGTGGCTACGAGCAGTACTTC. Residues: CSAGGTSGYEQYF.

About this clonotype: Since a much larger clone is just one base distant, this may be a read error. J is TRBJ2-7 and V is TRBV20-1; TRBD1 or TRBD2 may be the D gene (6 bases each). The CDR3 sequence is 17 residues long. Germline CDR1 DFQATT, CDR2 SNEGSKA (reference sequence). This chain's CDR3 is CNAEGGATYISSYEQYF. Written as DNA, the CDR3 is TGCAATGCTGAGGGGGGCGCGACGTACATTTCCTCCTACGAGCAGTACTTC.

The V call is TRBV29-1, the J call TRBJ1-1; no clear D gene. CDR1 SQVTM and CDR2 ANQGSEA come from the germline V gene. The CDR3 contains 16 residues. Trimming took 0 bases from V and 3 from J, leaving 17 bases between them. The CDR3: CSVEDLKYFIYTEAFF. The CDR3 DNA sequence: TGCAGCGTTGAAGATCTTAAATACTTCATCTACACTGAAGCTTTCTTT.

Written as DNA, the CDR3 is TGCGCCAGCAGCCAATCGACTAACGGGAACCCTAGCTACTACGAGCAGTACTTC. This sequence encodes CASSQSTNGNPSYYEQYF. V usage is TRBV5-1 and J usage is TRBJ2-7; possible D gene TRBD2, 5 bases. Germline CDR1 and CDR2: SGHRS and YFSETQ. This CDR3 comprises 18 residues. V was trimmed by 4 bases and J by 3 bases, leaving 26 bases between them.

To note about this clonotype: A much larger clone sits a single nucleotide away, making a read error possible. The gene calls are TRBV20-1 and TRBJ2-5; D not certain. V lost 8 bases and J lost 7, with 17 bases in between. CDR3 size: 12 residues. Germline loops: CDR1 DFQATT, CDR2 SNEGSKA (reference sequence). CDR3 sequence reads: CSISNMKVTQYF. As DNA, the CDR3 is TGCAGTATAAGTAATATGAAGGTGACCCAGTACTTC.

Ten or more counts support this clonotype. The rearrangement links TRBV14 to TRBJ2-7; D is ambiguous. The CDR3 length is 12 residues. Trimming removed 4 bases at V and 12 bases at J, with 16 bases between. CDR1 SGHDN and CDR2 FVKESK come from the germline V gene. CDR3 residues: CASSPDRRDRYF. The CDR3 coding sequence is TGTGCCAGCAGCCCAGACCGCCGCGATCGGTACTTC.

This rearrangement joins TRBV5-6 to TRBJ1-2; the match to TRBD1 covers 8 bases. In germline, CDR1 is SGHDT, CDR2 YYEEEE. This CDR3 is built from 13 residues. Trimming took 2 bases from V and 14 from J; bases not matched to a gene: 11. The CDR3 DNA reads TGTGCCAGCAGCTTTGGGACAGGTGGCGCCTATACCTTC. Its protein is CASSFGTGGAYTF.

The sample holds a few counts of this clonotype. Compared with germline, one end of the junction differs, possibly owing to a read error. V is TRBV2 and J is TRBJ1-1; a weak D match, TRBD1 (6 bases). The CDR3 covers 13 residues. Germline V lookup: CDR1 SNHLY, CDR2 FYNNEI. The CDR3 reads CASRSDRNTEAFF. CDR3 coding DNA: TGTGCCAGCAGGTCGGACAGAAACACTGAAGCTTTTTTT.

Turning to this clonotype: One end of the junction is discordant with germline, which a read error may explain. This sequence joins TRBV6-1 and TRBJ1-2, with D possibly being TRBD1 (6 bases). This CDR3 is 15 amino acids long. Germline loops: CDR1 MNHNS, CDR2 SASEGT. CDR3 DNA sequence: TGTGCCAGCAATGGAACAGGGTTTTTCAACTATGGTTACACCTTC. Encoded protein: CASNGTGFFNYGYTF.

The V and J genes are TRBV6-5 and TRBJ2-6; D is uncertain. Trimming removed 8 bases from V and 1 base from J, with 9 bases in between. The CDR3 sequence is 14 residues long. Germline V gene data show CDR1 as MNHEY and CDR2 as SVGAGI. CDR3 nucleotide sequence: TGTGCCAGCGGGTACAGTTCTGGGGCCAACGTCCTGACTTTC. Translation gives CASGYSSGANVLTF.

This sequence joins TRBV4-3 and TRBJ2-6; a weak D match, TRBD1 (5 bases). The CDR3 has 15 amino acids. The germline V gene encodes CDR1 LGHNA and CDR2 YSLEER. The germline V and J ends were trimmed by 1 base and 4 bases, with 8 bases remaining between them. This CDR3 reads CASSQGTTGANVLTF. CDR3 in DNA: TGCGCCAGCAGCCAAGGGACAACCGGGGCCAACGTCCTGACTTTC.

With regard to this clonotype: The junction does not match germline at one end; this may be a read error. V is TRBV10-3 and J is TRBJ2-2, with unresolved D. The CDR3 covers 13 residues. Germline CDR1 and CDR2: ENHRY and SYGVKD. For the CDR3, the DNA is TGTGCCATACAGCGCCAAACCACCGAGGAGCTGTTTTTT. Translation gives CAIQRQTTEELFF.

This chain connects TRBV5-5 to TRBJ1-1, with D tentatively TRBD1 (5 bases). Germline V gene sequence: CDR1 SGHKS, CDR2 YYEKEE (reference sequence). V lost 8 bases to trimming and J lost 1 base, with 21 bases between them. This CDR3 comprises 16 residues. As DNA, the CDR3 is TGTGCCAGTAGCGTGGGACTATCACGATCGAACACTGAAGCTTTCTTT. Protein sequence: CASSVGLSRSNTEAFF.

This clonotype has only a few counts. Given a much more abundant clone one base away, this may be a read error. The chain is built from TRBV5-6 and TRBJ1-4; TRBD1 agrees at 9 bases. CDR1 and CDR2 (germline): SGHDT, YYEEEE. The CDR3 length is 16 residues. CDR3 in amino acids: CASSLWDGTGLEKLLF. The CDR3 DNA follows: TGTGCCAGCAGCTTGTGGGACGGGACAGGGCTAGAAAAACTGCTTTTT.

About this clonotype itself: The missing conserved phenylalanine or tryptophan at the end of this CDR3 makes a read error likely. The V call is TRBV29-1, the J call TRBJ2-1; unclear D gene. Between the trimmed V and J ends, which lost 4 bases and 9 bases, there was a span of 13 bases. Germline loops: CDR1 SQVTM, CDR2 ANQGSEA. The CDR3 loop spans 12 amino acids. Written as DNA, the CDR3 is TGCAGCGTTGGCCTCAGGACGGGTGAGCAGTTCATC. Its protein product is CSVGLRTGEQFI.

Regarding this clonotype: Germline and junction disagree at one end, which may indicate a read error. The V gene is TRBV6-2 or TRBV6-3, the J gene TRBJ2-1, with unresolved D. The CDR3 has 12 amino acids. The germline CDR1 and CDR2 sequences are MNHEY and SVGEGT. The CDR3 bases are TGTGCCAGCAGTCACTCCTGGTCAGAGCAGTTCTTC. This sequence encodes CASSHSWSEQFF.

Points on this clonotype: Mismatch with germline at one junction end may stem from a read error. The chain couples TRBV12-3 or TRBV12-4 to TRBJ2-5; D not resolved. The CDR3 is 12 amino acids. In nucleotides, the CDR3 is TGTGCCACCAGTTTCTACCAAGAGACTCAGTACTTC. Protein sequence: CATSFYQETQYF.

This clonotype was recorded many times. CDR3 residues: CASSWGLAGGEQYF. Here the CDR3 DNA reads TGTGCCAGCAGCTGGGGACTAGCGGGCGGTGAGCAGTACTTC. This sequence joins TRBV5-6 and TRBJ2-7, with 12 bases that match TRBD2. This CDR3 has 14 amino acids. Germline CDR1 is SGHDT and CDR2 is YYEEEE. After removal of 3 bases from V and 7 bases from J, the junction contained 5 bases not matched to a gene.

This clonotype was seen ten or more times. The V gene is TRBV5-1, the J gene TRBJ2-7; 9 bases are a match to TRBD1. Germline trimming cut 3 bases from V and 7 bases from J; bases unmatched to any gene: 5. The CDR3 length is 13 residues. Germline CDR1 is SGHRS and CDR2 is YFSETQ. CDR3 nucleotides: TGCGCCAGCAGCTCCGGGACAGGGACAGAGCAGTACTTC. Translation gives CASSSGTGTEQYF.

CDR3 residues: CASSFGQGINYGYTF. The CDR3 DNA sequence: TGTGCCAGCAGTTTTGGACAGGGGATAAACTATGGCTACACCTTC. The chain has TRBV27 and TRBJ1-2; 9 bases are a match to TRBD1. The J segment lost 2 bases and the V segment lost 3 bases, leaving 4 bases of the junction unmatched. CDR1 is MNHEY and CDR2 is SMNVEV in the germline V gene (reference sequence). This CDR3 comprises 15 residues.

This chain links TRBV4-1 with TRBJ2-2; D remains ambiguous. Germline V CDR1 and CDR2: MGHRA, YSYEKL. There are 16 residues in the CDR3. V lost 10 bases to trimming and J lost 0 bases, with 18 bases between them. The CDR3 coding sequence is TGCGCCAACAGTCAAGAGCCGTGGCCGAACACCGGGGAGCTGTTTTTT. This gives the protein CANSQEPWPNTGELFF.

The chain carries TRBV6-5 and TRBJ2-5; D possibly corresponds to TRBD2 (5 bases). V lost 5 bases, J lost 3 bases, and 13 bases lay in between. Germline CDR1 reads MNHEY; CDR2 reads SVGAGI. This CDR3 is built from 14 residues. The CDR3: CASSTREEEETQYF. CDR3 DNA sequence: TGTGCCAGCAGTACCCGGGAAGAGGAAGAGACCCAGTACTTC.

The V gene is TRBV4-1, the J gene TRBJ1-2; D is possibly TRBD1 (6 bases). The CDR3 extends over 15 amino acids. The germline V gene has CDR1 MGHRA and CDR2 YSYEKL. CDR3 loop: CSGSQDWTANYGYTF. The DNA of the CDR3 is TGCTCCGGCAGCCAAGATTGGACAGCCAACTATGGCTACACCTTC.

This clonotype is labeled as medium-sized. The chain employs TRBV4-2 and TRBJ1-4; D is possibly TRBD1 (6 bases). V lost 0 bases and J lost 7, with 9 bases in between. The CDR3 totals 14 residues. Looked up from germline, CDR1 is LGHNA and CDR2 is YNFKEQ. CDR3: CASSQERGGEKLFF. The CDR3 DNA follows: TGTGCCAGCAGCCAAGAAAGGGGGGGTGAAAAACTGTTTTTT.

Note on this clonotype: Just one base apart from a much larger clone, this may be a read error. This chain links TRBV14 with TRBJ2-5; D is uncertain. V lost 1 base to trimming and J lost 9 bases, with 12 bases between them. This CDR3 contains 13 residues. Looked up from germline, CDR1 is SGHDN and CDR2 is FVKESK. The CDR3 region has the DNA TGTGCCAGCAGCCAAGGGCTTCTGGGGTCCCAGTACTTC. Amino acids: CASSQGLLGSQYF.

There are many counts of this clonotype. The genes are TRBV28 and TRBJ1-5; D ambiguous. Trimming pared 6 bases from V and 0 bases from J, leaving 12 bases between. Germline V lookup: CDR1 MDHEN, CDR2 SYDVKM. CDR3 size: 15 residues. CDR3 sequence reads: CASSQIQTSNQPQHF. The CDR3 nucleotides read TGTGCCAGCAGCCAGATACAGACTAGCAATCAGCCCCAGCATTTT.

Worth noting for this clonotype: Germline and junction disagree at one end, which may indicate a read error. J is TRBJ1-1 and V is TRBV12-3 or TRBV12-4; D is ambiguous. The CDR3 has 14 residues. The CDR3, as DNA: TGTGCCAGCAGTTTAAAGGGTTCTAGCACTGAAGCTTCCTTT. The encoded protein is CASSLKGSSTEASF.

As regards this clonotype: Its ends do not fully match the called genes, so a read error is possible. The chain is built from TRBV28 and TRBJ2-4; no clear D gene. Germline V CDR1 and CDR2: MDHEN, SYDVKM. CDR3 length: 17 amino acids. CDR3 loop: CASSLHDSGVARNIQYF. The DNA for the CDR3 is TGTGCCAGCAGTTTACACGACTCTGGAGTAGCCAGAAACATTCAGTACTTC.

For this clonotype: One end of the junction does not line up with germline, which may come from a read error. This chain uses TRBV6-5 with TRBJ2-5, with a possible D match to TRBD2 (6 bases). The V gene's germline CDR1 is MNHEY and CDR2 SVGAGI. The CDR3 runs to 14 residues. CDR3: CASSAHGEEEAQYF. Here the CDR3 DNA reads TGTGCCAGCAGTGCCCATGGGGAGGAAGAGGCCCAGTACTTC.

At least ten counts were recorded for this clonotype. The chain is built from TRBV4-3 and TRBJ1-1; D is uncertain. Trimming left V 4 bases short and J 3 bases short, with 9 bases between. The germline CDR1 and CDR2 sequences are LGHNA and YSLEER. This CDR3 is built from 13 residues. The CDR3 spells CASSLSGDTEAFF. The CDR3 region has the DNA TGCGCCAGCAGCCTCTCCGGGGACACTGAAGCTTTCTTT.